Listed here is a single TCR beta chain. This specimen belongs to a study of cytomegalovirus exposure and HLA in healthy donors. Trimming took 6 bases from V and 3 from J, leaving 14 bases between them. This CDR3 region has 15 residues. Germline V gives CDR1 MNHEY, CDR2 SVGAGI. The PCR used 60 Vbeta and 13 Jbeta primers. Data came from immunoSEQ multiplex PCR; TCRdb stores just in-frame clones and leaves some out. The repertoire has 160,000 or so clones, around 80% of them found once; the top ten carry 4.5% to 6%. The sample comprised PBMCs. The clonotype comes from a man in his forties in good health and CMV-seronegative. V gene TRBV6-5 combines with J gene TRBJ1-4, with a tentative D call TRBD1 (5 bases). CDR3 in DNA: TGTGCCAGCAGCCGAACGGGGGTGGCTAATGAAAAACTGTTTTTT. Protein product: CASSRTGVANEKLFF.